The TCR beta chain described here comes from a study of T cells after yellow fever vaccination. This clonotype was observed at least ten times. TCRdb re-called the 5' RACE reads through MiXCR, storing one row per CDR3 protein. The sample holds roughly 150,000 distinct CDR3 sequences, approximately 6.6% seen once. Germline lookup yields CDR1 DFQATT and CDR2 SNEGSKA (reference sequence). Trimming at V came to 5 bases and at J to 2 bases, leaving 8 bases not matched to a gene. The CDR3 has 16 residues. The receptor's source is a man aged 30-40 years who received the YFV17D yellow fever vaccine. The sequencing here drew on CD4+ T cells sorted from PBMCs, taken 10 days after the yellow fever booster vaccination. The rearrangement links TRBV20-1 to TRBJ2-1; 11 bases map to TRBD2. CDR3 nucleotides: TGCAGTGCTCCCATTAGCGGGAGGGCCCCCTACAATGAGCAGTTCTTC. It yields the protein CSAPISGRAPYNEQFF.